The clone carrying this TCR beta chain was found a few times. V lost 3 bases and J lost 15, with 16 bases in between. The CDR3 length is 12 residues. CDR1 and CDR2 from the germline V gene are SGDLS and YYNGEE. This entry comes from a study of T cells of healthy individuals. MiXCR, run by TCRdb on the 5' RACE reads, gives a single entry per CDR3 protein. The sample carries around 100,000 distinct CDR3 sequences, 17% recorded once. The TCR was taken from a human donor in good health. The rearrangement uses TRBV9 and TRBJ1-5; D perhaps matches TRBD1 (6 bases). The CDR3 reads CASSARDTGVHF. Here the CDR3 DNA reads TGTGCCAGCAGCGCCCGGGACACCGGAGTGCATTTT.